This T cell receptor (beta chain) is drawn from a study of blood T cell repertoires in COVID-19. Libraries were prepared by immunoSEQ multiplex PCR; TCRdb keeps only in-frame clonotypes and omits some of them. This repertoire shows roughly 290,000 clones, 89% found once; its top ten account for 1.5% to 2%. CDR1 is SNHLY and CDR2 is FYNNEI in the germline V gene. The J segment lost 4 bases and the V segment lost 8 bases, leaving 6 bases of the junction unmatched. The CDR3 totals 13 residues. This sequence joins TRBV2 and TRBJ2-7; TRBD1 aligns across 9 bases. The receptor's source is a woman in her thirties or forties who had recovered from COVID-19. The sample consisted of PBMCs or T cells enriched from blood (not recorded which). The CDR3: CASYRGREYEQYF. The CDR3 nucleotides are TGTGCCAGCTACAGGGGGCGGGAGTACGAGCAGTACTTC.